A single sample gave rise to the 12 T cell receptor beta chains below, sequenced in a study of blood T cell repertoires in COVID-19 (dated by TCRdb to about 2020). The library came from the immunoSEQ multiplex PCR assay. Imported from immuneACCESS, the table was reduced by TCRdb to in-frame sequences with V and J called. These copies leave out some clones; in studies compared against another copy, an unresolved V gene accounts for under half, and the cause of the remainder is not known. The sample table holds hundreds of thousands of clones, of which about 81% were seen once. Approximately 13% of the sample is in the top ten clones. Material for sequencing was peripheral blood. Receptor source: a woman in her fifties or sixties with active or convalescent COVID-19.

The chain employs TRBV12-5 and TRBJ1-5, with D uncertain. Germline assignment: CDR1 LGHNT and CDR2 FRNRAP. V gave up 8 bases and J gave up 7 bases, with 12 bases separating them. The CDR3 is made up of 12 amino acids. The CDR3: CASRRLGQPQHF. CDR3 nucleotide sequence: TGTGCTAGTCGGAGGCTCGGGCAGCCCCAGCATTTT.

The V call is TRBV5-8, the J call TRBJ1-5; D may be TRBD1 (6 bases). CDR3 length: 15 amino acids. CDR1 is SGHTS, CDR2 YDEGEE, per germline. Between the trimmed V and J ends, which lost 3 bases and 2 bases, there was a span of 12 bases. The CDR3 nucleotides read TGTGCCAGCAGCTCACGAGGGGGAGGCAATCAGCCCCAGCATTTT. The encoded protein is CASSSRGGGNQPQHF. Drawing the rest from reference TRBV5-8 and TRBJ1-5, the complete variable domain is EAGVTQSPTHLIKTRGQQATLRCSPISGHTSVYWYQQALGLGLQFLLWYDEGEERNRGNFPPRFSGRQFPNYSSELNVNALELEDSALYLCASSSRGGGNQPQHFGDGTRLSIL.

V and J are TRBV7-2 and TRBJ1-2; D may be TRBD1 (6 bases). Trimming cost V 1 base and J 4 bases, with 13 bases left between them. Germline V gene lookup returns CDR1 SGHTA and CDR2 FQGNSA. This CDR3 has 15 amino acids. The chain's CDR3 is CASSLGTGTGYGYTF. As DNA, the CDR3 is TGTGCCAGCAGCTTAGGCACAGGGACGGGCTATGGCTACACCTTC.

The sample holds one count of this clone. The chain uses TRBV6-1 and TRBJ2-1, with 9 bases matching TRBD1. With V trimmed by 1 base and J by 4 bases, 2 bases remained unmatched. This CDR3 comprises 15 residues. The germline CDR1 and CDR2 sequences are MNHNS and SASEGT. In DNA, the CDR3 is TGTGCCAGCAGTGAAGACAGGGGGCGGTACAATGAGCAGTTCTTC. Encoded protein: CASSEDRGRYNEQFF.

The V and J genes are TRBV9 and TRBJ2-3; D call uncertain. V gave up 2 bases and J gave up 0 bases, with 7 bases separating them. The CDR3 length is 14 residues. Germline V gene data show CDR1 as SGDLS and CDR2 as YYNGEE. For the CDR3, the DNA is TGTGCCAGCAGCGTTTTGGCTAGCACAGATACGCAGTATTTT. Translation: CASSVLASTDTQYF.

Only one count was recorded for this clone. The V and J genes are TRBV10-1 and TRBJ2-1; 9 bases align to TRBD2. The CDR3 loop spans 14 amino acids. In germline, CDR1 is WNHNN, CDR2 SYGVQD (reference sequence). The junction had 4 bases not matched to a gene; V was cut back by 3 bases and J by 7 bases. The CDR3 reads CASSEGLAGNEQFF. In nucleotides, the CDR3 is TGCGCCAGCAGTGAAGGCCTAGCGGGGAATGAGCAGTTCTTC.

CDR3 DNA sequence: TGTGCCAGCTCACGAGCCGGGACTGCCCCCTACGAGCAGTACTTC. It codes for CASSRAGTAPYEQYF. V usage is TRBV18 and J usage is TRBJ2-7, with a weak D call TRBD2 (6 bases). Germline values: CDR1 KGHSH, CDR2 LQKENI. V shed 4 bases and J shed 2 bases, with 15 bases lying between them. The CDR3 loop spans 15 amino acids.

The CDR3 loop is CASSLGSQGEGSPLHF. CDR3 DNA sequence: TGCGCCAGCAGCCTGGGGAGCCAGGGGGAAGGATCACCCCTCCACTTT. The chain links TRBV4-1 to TRBJ1-6; 7 bases map to TRBD1. The CDR3 has 16 residues. Trimming took 4 bases from V and 10 from J; bases not matched to a gene: 13. The germline V gene encodes CDR1 MGHRA and CDR2 YSYEKL.

The gene calls are TRBV7-9 and TRBJ2-2; 11 bases agree with TRBD1. Trimming at V came to 5 bases and at J to 7 bases, leaving 6 bases not matched to a gene. CDR1 and CDR2 (germline): SEHNR, FQNEAQ (reference sequence). This CDR3 has 15 amino acids. CDR3 in DNA: TGTGCCAGCAGCCAGGACAGGGGGCATGGCGGGGAGCTGTTTTTT. It translates to CASSQDRGHGGELFF.

The CDR3 DNA follows: TGTGCCAGCAGCTTGACAGGGGGTGCGGACTATGGCTACACCTTC. Protein product: CASSLTGGADYGYTF. V usage is TRBV7-3 and J usage is TRBJ1-2, with 9 positions matching TRBD1. The CDR3 extends over 15 amino acids. V shed 3 bases and J 3 bases; nucleotides not matched to a gene: 5. Germline values: CDR1 SGHTA, CDR2 FQGTGA.

V gene TRBV29-1 combines with J gene TRBJ1-1; no definite D call. The CDR3 is 13 amino acids. Trimming left V 6 bases short and J 4 bases short, with 15 bases between. CDR1 SQVTM and CDR2 ANQGSEA come from the germline V gene. The CDR3 bases are TGCAGCGTGGTCGAGCGGTGGGGCACTGAAGCTTTCTTT. Encoded protein: CSVVERWGTEAFF.

V gene TRBV12-5 combines with J gene TRBJ2-1; 11 bases are shared with TRBD2. The CDR3 totals 14 residues. From germline, CDR1 is LGHNT and CDR2 FRNRAP. V gave up 1 base and J gave up 9 bases; unmatched junction bases: 2. The CDR3 loop reads CASGLDSGGGEQFF. In DNA, the CDR3 is TGTGCTAGTGGTTTGGATAGCGGGGGGGGTGAGCAGTTCTTC.